The clone carrying this T cell receptor (beta chain) occurred a few times. Its specificity is unknown. V dropped 3 bases and J dropped 7; count of bases not matched to a gene: 8. CDR1 and CDR2 (germline): SGHRS, YFSETQ. CDR3 length: 15 amino acids. This entry is derived from a study of T cells in Graves' hyperthyroidism and ophthalmopathy. Study outcomes and limitations: Clonotypes that were expanded in thyroid above 0.001 mostly appeared in blood too.

Patients were excluded for uncontrolled infection, other autoimmune disease, pregnancy or lactation. Together with thyroid ultrasound, orbital computed tomography, serum thyroxine and TRAb, clinical symptoms were used for diagnoses. Ahead of any ophthalmopathy symptoms, the blood sample was obtained at the first diagnosis of hyperthyroidism. Amplified TCR beta CDR3 regions came from RNA transcripts. HTBI primers were employed in a first-round RT-PCR of the TCR CDR3. Using its own MiXCR run on the multiplex PCR reads, TCRdb lists one record per CDR3 protein. Found here are some 380,000 distinct CDR3 sequences, roughly 13% of them singletons; the top ten hold under 25%.

J is TRBJ2-4 and V is TRBV5-1, with TRBD2 matching over 9 bases. This clonotype was sampled from a man aged 30 to 39 with Graves' hyperthyroidism that later progressed to Graves' ophthalmopathy. The sequenced material came from blood. CDR3 nucleotides: TGCGCCAGCAGCTCTGTATCTAGCGGGGCGAACATTCAGTACTTC. Its protein is CASSSVSSGANIQYF.